This T cell receptor beta chain was captured by sequencing in a study of human T cells and chemical hapten exposure. There are many counts of this clonotype. TCRdb processed the RACE reads anew with MiXCR; each CDR3 protein has one entry. The table shows approximately 52,000 distinct CDR3 sequences, with approximately 9.8% occurring only once. Time point of the sample: pre-sensitization, week 0. Treatment meaning: therapeutic diphenylcyclopropenone sensitization with weekly scalp DPC. V was shortened by 0 bases and J by 7 bases, with 15 bases between the two germline ends. The germline V gene has CDR1 LGHNA and CDR2 YNFKEQ. The CDR3 totals 15 residues.

The origin of this receptor is a woman aged 40 to 50 with alopecia areata. Some clones in this sample may be carry-over from other donors' samples. The input for sequencing was whole blood, taken in connection with sensitization to the hapten diphenylcyclopropenone (DPC). The J gene is TRBJ1-1, the V gene TRBV4-2; D remains unclear. DNA of the CDR3: TGTGCCAGCAGCCAAGATTTCGTGGGCGATATTGAAGCTTTCTTT. Protein: CASSQDFVGDIEAFF.